Described below is a single T cell receptor beta chain sequence and its context. This clone turned up a few times. The specificity of this receptor is unknown. It has no much larger one-base neighbor in the sample; base qualities were not kept. The immunoSEQ platform was used to sequence the TCRbeta chains. Concerning the study's data processing: Tens of thousands of distinct TCRbeta sequences from patients and 9.56x10^4 from healthy donors were obtained from pooled Treg repertoires. Treg TCRbeta sequences found in two or more individuals were defined as public, and these public Treg TCRbeta sequences were then searched for in Tconv repertoires. Differences between groups were assessed by Mann-Whitney U tests with Bonferroni-Dunn correction in GraphPad Prism 7.03. Imported from immuneACCESS, the table was reduced by TCRdb to in-frame sequences with V and J called. These copies leave out some clones; in studies compared against another copy, an unresolved V gene accounts for under half, and the cause of the remainder is not known. V, J and clone size derive from that table, while D and trimming were established from the DNA sequence. Within this sample are roughly 23,000 clones, with around 90% of them counted one time only. The ten largest account for roughly 1.5% of the sample.

Regulatory T cells were sorted as CD4+CD25hiCD127low/negative cells. Control samples came from healthy donors unrelated to the patients. A FACSAria flow cytometer was used to sort the Tconv and Treg cells intended for TCRbeta sequencing. Sorted cells were collected into 5-ml round-bottom polystyrene tubes, and dry cell pellets were frozen at -80°C before sequencing. CDR1 SGHDT and CDR2 YYEEEE were looked up in the germline V gene. The trim is 1 base for V and 0 bases for J, with a gap of 8 bases between the germline ends. From the cysteine up to the phenylalanine, the CDR3 has a length of 16 residues. Only CDR3 DNA is held: 48 bases, read in frame from base 1. The sample is drawn from a study of B cell selection in AIRE deficiency (dated by TCRdb to about 2019). General notes on the study: Researchers compared the TCRbeta repertoires of sorted blood CD4+ conventional T cells and regulatory T cells from AIRE-deficient patients with the corresponding repertoires from healthy controls. The TCR-sequenced cohort comprised roughly five AIRE-deficient APECED patients and roughly five healthy control donors. On the study overall, not on this receptor specifically: TCRBV gene usage, CDR3 length and TCR diversity in Tconv and Treg cells from AIRE-deficient patients were found to be similar to those in cells from healthy donors. Roughly 30% of the Treg TCRbeta sequences shared among healthy donors were found in patient Tconv cells, which suggests that Treg-biased clones were diverted into the Tconv compartment. Shared Treg sequences had shorter CDR3s, which reflects a bias toward rearrangements containing few non-templated nucleotide insertions. Only TCRbeta chains were sequenced; 35% to 40% of shared healthy-donor Treg sequences also occurred in healthy Tconv, possibly because of differing TCRalpha chains. Among around 3,400 shared Treg TCRbeta sequences, approximately 33% were shared exclusively among healthy donors and around 10% exclusively among patients, which suggests that Treg selection is less efficient in the absence of AIRE.

The sequence is built from TRBV5-6 and TRBJ2-6; perhaps TRBD1 is the D gene, with 5 bases matching. The clonotype comes from a human donor in good health. Material for sequencing was CD4+CD25+ Tregs sorted from PBMCs. CDR3 region: CASSLFGASGANVLTF. In nucleotides, the sequence is TGTGCCAGCAGCTTGTTTGGGGCCTCTGGGGCCAACGTCCTGACTTTC. Outside the CDR3, residues come from the reference TRBV5-6 and TRBJ2-6 proteins, so the full variable domain is: DAGVTQSPTHLIKTRGQQVTLRCSPKSGHDTVSWYQQALGQGPQFIFQYYEEEERQRGNFPDRFSGHQFPNYSSELNVNALLLGDSALYLCASSLFGASGANVLTFGAGSRLTVL.